The 26 T cell receptor beta chains presented below share a single source sample, sequenced in a study of blood T cell repertoires in COVID-19. Data came from immunoSEQ multiplex PCR; TCRdb stores just in-frame clones and leaves some out. The repertoire holds 200,000 to 250,000 clones, with approximately 84% as singletons. Sample: peripheral blood. The receptors here all came from a man aged 50 or older with COVID-19, enrolled during active disease.

J is TRBJ1-1 and V is TRBV12-5, with TRBD1 identical over 7 bases. The V and J ends lost 0 bases and 1 base, in that order; junction bases with no gene match: 2. Looked up from germline, CDR1 is LGHNT and CDR2 is FRNRAP. This CDR3 region has 15 residues. Written as DNA, the CDR3 is TGTGCTAGTGGTTTGGTGACAGGGACGAACACTGAAGCTTTCTTT. Translating gives CASGLVTGTNTEAFF. The entire variable domain, with the rest obtained from reference TRBV12-5 and TRBJ1-1, is as follows: DARVTQTPRHKVTEMGQEVTMRCQPILGHNTVFWYRQTMMQGLELLAYFRNRAPLDDSGMPKDRFSAEMPDATLATLKIQPSEPRDSAVYFCASGLVTGTNTEAFFGQGTRLTVV.

The chain couples TRBV11-3 to TRBJ2-2, with TRBD2 as a possible D gene (5 bases). Germline loops: CDR1 SGHNT, CDR2 YENEEA. The CDR3 is 16 residues long. Trimming took 1 base from V and 4 from J, leaving 13 bases between them. CDR3 sequence: CASSLGRGEGTGELFF. The CDR3 region has the DNA TGTGCCAGCAGCTTAGGACGGGGAGAGGGCACCGGGGAGCTGTTTTTT.

This clone was recorded a few times. The chain combines TRBV7-9 with TRBJ1-4, with 7 nucleotides matching TRBD1. The germline CDR1 and CDR2 sequences are SEHNR and FQNEAQ (reference sequence). The CDR3 covers 14 residues. V trimming: 2 bases; J trimming: 5 bases; junction bases outside the gene matches: 2. CDR3 in amino acids: CASSLLGGNEKLFF. The CDR3 bases are TGTGCCAGCAGCTTACTAGGGGGCAATGAAAAACTGTTTTTT.

The chain links TRBV21-1 to TRBJ1-5; the D call of TRBD1 is as the table states it, not checked on the DNA. TRBV21-1 has pseudogene status. This CDR3 spans 17 amino acids. CDR3 in DNA: TGTGCCAGCAGCAAAGCCCGGGCAGGGCAAGGCAATCAGCCCCAGCATTTT. It encodes CASSKARAGQGNQPQHF.

This chain links TRBV19 with TRBJ2-6, with D hard to call. CDR1 and CDR2 from the germline V gene are LNHDA and SQIVND (reference sequence). This CDR3 has 15 residues. Trimming pared 4 bases from V and 0 bases from J, leaving 7 bases between. The CDR3: CASSKTTSGANVLTF. CDR3 DNA: TGTGCCAGTAGTAAGACAACCTCTGGGGCCAACGTCCTGACTTTC.

The chain is built from TRBV2 and TRBJ2-7; D is ambiguous. The CDR3 length is 12 residues. The V end lost 0 bases, the J end lost 5 bases, and 5 bases lay between the germline ends. Germline-derived CDR1 and CDR2 are SNHLY and FYNNEI. The CDR3 coding sequence is TGTGCCAGCAGTGAAGCGGGCAACGAGCAGTACTTC. This translates into CASSEAGNEQYF.

This chain joins TRBV18 and TRBJ2-3; TRBD2 matches 8 bases. CDR1 and CDR2 (germline): KGHSH, LQKENI. The ends lost 3 bases at V and 1 base at J; junction bases unmatched: 9. There are 17 residues in the CDR3. The CDR3 here is CASSPGGRPRGTDTQYF. As DNA, the CDR3 is TGTGCCAGCTCACCGGGCGGGAGGCCCCGGGGCACAGATACGCAGTATTTT.

V usage is TRBV5-1 and J usage is TRBJ2-5, with TRBD2 matching 12 bases. The trim removed 4 bases at V and 1 base at J, leaving 5 bases unmatched. The CDR3 contains 16 residues. Germline V gives CDR1 SGHRS, CDR2 YFSETQ. CDR3 sequence: CASSGGLAGLQETQYF. The CDR3 region has the DNA TGCGCCAGCAGCGGGGGACTAGCGGGCCTCCAAGAGACCCAGTACTTC.

The J gene is TRBJ1-5, the V gene TRBV2; 7 bases align to TRBD1. Germline values: CDR1 SNHLY, CDR2 FYNNEI. Trimming cost V 3 bases and J 0 bases; bases outside gene matches: 5. CDR3 length: 16 amino acids. In DNA form, the CDR3 reads TGTGCCAGCAGTGAGTACAGGGGACGTAGCAATCAGCCCCAGCATTTT. The encoded protein is CASSEYRGRSNQPQHF. The entire variable domain, with the rest obtained from reference TRBV2 and TRBJ1-5, is as follows: EPEVTQTPSHQVTQMGQEVILRCVPISNHLYFYWYRQILGQKVEFLVSFYNNEISEKSEIFDDQFSVERPDGSNFTLKIRSTKLEDSAMYFCASSEYRGRSNQPQHFGDGTRLSIL.

The V gene is TRBV7-8, the J gene TRBJ2-7, with TRBD2 identical over 8 bases. Germline V gene data show CDR1 as SGHVS and CDR2 as FQNEAQ. The CDR3 extends over 16 amino acids. With 1 base clipped from V and 0 bases from J, the junction kept 5 bases outside the gene matches. The CDR3 region has the DNA TGTGCCAGCAGCTTAGTCGGGGGGGAGGGCTCCTACGAGCAGTACTTC. Encoded protein: CASSLVGGEGSYEQYF.

This chain links TRBV6-5 with TRBJ2-2, with 9 bases lining up with TRBD2. Germline CDR1 is MNHEY and CDR2 is SVGAGI. Losses at the gene ends were 7 bases for V and 6 bases for J; bases not matched to a gene: 3. This CDR3 contains 13 residues. CDR3 coding DNA: TGTGCCAGCAACTTAGCGGGAGCCGGGGAGCTGTTTTTT. This translates into CASNLAGAGELFF.

The gene calls are TRBV9 and TRBJ1-3; D might be TRBD1 (5 bases). The CDR3 sequence is 13 residues long. CDR1 and CDR2 (germline): SGDLS, YYNGEE. With 3 bases removed from V and 7 bases from J, the gap between germline ends came to 11 bases. The CDR3 reads CASSEGLGNTIYF. CDR3 DNA sequence: TGTGCCAGCAGCGAGGGACTTGGCAACACCATATATTTT.

The chain couples TRBV5-6 to TRBJ1-2; the D gene is possibly TRBD1 (6 bases). V lost 5 bases, J lost 8 bases, and 16 bases lay in between. There are 13 residues in the CDR3. CDR1 and CDR2 (germline): SGHDT, YYEEEE. The CDR3 DNA reads TGTGCCAGCAGTTTTCGGAGCGGGACAGGCTACACCTTC. Its translation is CASSFRSGTGYTF.

This rearrangement joins TRBV6-6 to TRBJ2-1, with 10 bases identical to TRBD2. The V and J ends lost 5 bases and 0 bases, in that order; junction bases with no gene match: 19. This CDR3 is 21 amino acids long. Looked up from germline, CDR1 is MNHNY and CDR2 is SVGAGI (reference sequence). For the CDR3, the DNA is TGTGCCAGCAGTCGCCTCGTTGGGACTAGCGACAATTGGGGCTCCTACAATGAGCAGTTCTTC. It is translated as CASSRLVGTSDNWGSYNEQFF.

J is TRBJ2-7 and V is TRBV5-6; 7 positions agree with TRBD2. The CDR3 spans 12 residues. Unmatched junction bases numbered 1, after V lost 4 bases and J lost 3 bases. CDR1 is SGHDT and CDR2 is YYEEEE in the germline V gene. The CDR3 DNA sequence: TGTGCCAGCAGCCGGGGGGACTACGAGCAGTACTTC. Its translation: CASSRGDYEQYF.

The rearrangement joins TRBV4-2 to TRBJ1-3; a possible D gene is TRBD1 (5 bases). The length of the CDR3 is 15 residues. V lost 0 bases to trimming and J lost 4 bases, with 10 bases between them. Germline CDR1 reads LGHNA; CDR2 reads YNFKEQ. CDR3 DNA sequence: TGTGCCAGCAGCCAAGACAGGGTCTCCGGAAACACCATATATTTT. It translates to CASSQDRVSGNTIYF.

The chain carries TRBV7-9 and TRBJ1-4, with D possibly matching TRBD1 (6 bases). Trimming took 7 bases from V and 0 from J, leaving 12 bases between them. The germline CDR1 and CDR2 sequences are SEHNR and FQNEAQ (reference sequence). The length of the CDR3 is 15 residues. The DNA for the CDR3 is TGTGCCAGCACCGGAAACAGGGCAACTAATGAAAAACTGTTTTTT. Protein: CASTGNRATNEKLFF. Based on the CDR3 plus reference TRBV7-9 and TRBJ1-4, the full variable domain is DTGVSQNPRHKITKRGQNVTFRCDPISEHNRLYWYRQTLGQGPEFLTYFQNEAQLEKSRLLSDRFSAERPKGSFSTLEIQRTEQGDSAMYLCASTGNRATNEKLFFGSGTQLSVL.

This clone has more than one count but fewer than ten. The rearrangement links TRBV5-6 to TRBJ2-7, with D possibly being TRBD1 (6 bases). Germline assignment: CDR1 SGHDT and CDR2 YYEEEE. The CDR3 loop spans 17 amino acids. With 4 bases removed from V and 7 bases from J, the gap between germline ends came to 27 bases. CDR3 nucleotides: TGTGCCAGCAGCCCACAGTTCGCAACTTTGGGGGCTCGGGAGCAGTACTTC. Encoded protein: CASSPQFATLGAREQYF.

This sequence joins TRBV2 and TRBJ1-5, with 9 bases matching TRBD1. Germline V gene sequence: CDR1 SNHLY, CDR2 FYNNEI. The junction had 3 bases not matched to a gene; V was cut back by 3 bases and J by 6 bases. The CDR3 runs to 14 residues. DNA of the CDR3: TGTGCCAGCAGTGAGAACAGGGGGCTTCAGCCCCAGCATTTT. Residues: CASSENRGLQPQHF.

The rearrangement uses TRBV15 and TRBJ1-1; 9 bases match TRBD1. The germline gives CDR1 LNHNV, CDR2 YYDKDF (reference sequence). V lost 0 bases to trimming and J lost 4 bases; unmatched junction nucleotides: 6. This CDR3 region has 16 residues. The CDR3 region is CATSRDPGQGGTEAFF. The CDR3 DNA reads as TGTGCCACCAGCAGAGATCCGGGACAGGGTGGCACTGAAGCTTTCTTT.

The V call is TRBV29-1, the J call TRBJ1-2; D is perhaps TRBD1 (6 bases). CDR1 SQVTM and CDR2 ANQGSEA come from the germline V gene. CDR3 length: 13 amino acids. Trimming shortened V by 6 bases and J by 5 bases, and 16 bases separated the two germline ends. This CDR3 is CSVAPQTGYGYTF. The CDR3 DNA follows: TGCAGCGTCGCCCCACAAACAGGGTATGGCTACACCTTC.

This sequence joins TRBV27 and TRBJ2-1; D may be TRBD2 (6 bases). The V gene lost 5 bases and the J gene lost 10 bases, with 12 bases spanning the gap. This CDR3 comprises 12 residues. In germline, CDR1 is MNHEY, CDR2 SMNVEV (reference sequence). The DNA for the CDR3 is TGTGCCAGCAGTCAGACCGGGGGAGAGCAGTTCTTC. Its protein is CASSQTGGEQFF.

In DNA, the CDR3 is TGTGCCAGCAGTTACGCTGGAGACTACGAGCAGTACTTC. This sequence encodes CASSYAGDYEQYF. This chain joins TRBV27 and TRBJ2-7, with D unclear. The CDR3 consists of 13 residues. The V gene lost 4 bases and the J gene lost 3 bases, with 10 bases spanning the gap. CDR1 and CDR2 (germline): MNHEY, SMNVEV (reference sequence).

This clone has only a few counts. The gene calls are TRBV3-1 (or the pseudogene TRBV3-2) and TRBJ2-2; tentative D call: TRBD2 (5 bases). Germline V gene sequence: CDR1 LGHDT, CDR2 YNNKEL (reference sequence). V was shortened by 4 bases and J by 6 bases, with 18 bases between the two germline ends. The CDR3 extends over 16 amino acids. The chain's CDR3 is CASSPNPRRGAGELFF. The CDR3, as DNA: TGTGCCAGCAGCCCAAACCCTCGACGGGGAGCCGGGGAGCTGTTTTTT.

The chain carries TRBV7-3 and TRBJ2-1; 7 nucleotides match TRBD1. From germline, CDR1 is SGHTA and CDR2 FQGTGA. The CDR3 totals 15 residues. The V gene end was trimmed by 5 bases and the J gene end by 4 bases; junction bases not matched to a gene: 8. CDR3 residues: CASSVTGETYNEQFF. The CDR3 nucleotides are TGTGCCAGCAGCGTTACAGGGGAGACTTACAATGAGCAGTTCTTC. Variable domain in full (rest from reference TRBV7-3 and TRBJ2-1): GAGVSQTPSNKVTEKGKYVELRCDPISGHTALYWYRQSLGQGPEFLIYFQGTGAADDSGLPNDRFFAVRPEGSVSTLKIQRTERGDSAVYLCASSVTGETYNEQFFGPGTRLTVL.

The chain has TRBV6-5 and TRBJ1-3; D is possibly TRBD1 (6 bases). Germline V gene data show CDR1 as MNHEY and CDR2 as SVGAGI. V lost 0 bases to trimming and J lost 2 bases, with 11 bases between them. This CDR3 is 16 amino acids long. The CDR3 DNA sequence: TGTGCCAGCAGTTACTCCCCTCCAGGGGCTGGAAACACCATATATTTT. Its translation is CASSYSPPGAGNTIYF.